Presented here are 32 T cell receptor beta chains from one specimen sequenced in a study of blood T cell repertoires in COVID-19. Libraries were prepared by immunoSEQ multiplex PCR; TCRdb keeps only in-frame clonotypes and omits some of them. The sample records about 100,000 clones, roughly 89% being singletons. The source material was peripheral blood. These receptors were taken from a man between 65 and 80 years old with acute or convalescent COVID-19.

V and J are TRBV6-1 and TRBJ1-3, with 7 bases lining up with TRBD1. Germline V lookup: CDR1 MNHNS, CDR2 SASEGT. This CDR3 spans 15 amino acids. V was clipped by 6 bases and J by 2 bases; unmatched bases: 7. This CDR3 is CASSVLQGPGNTIYF. CDR3 in DNA: TGTGCCAGCAGCGTTTTACAGGGGCCTGGAAACACCATATATTTT.

The chain is built from TRBV20-1 and TRBJ1-1, with 8 bases identical to TRBD1. Trimming took 1 base from V and 11 from J; bases not matched to a gene: 3. Germline V lookup: CDR1 DFQATT, CDR2 SNEGSKA (reference sequence). This CDR3 spans 11 amino acids. The CDR3 spells CSARVQGGAFF. The CDR3 nucleotides are TGCAGTGCTAGAGTACAGGGGGGGGCTTTCTTT.

The chain employs TRBV7-8 and TRBJ1-2; a possible D gene is TRBD1 (6 bases). The CDR3 has 13 amino acids. The ends were cut back, 5 bases at V and 2 bases at J, with 9 bases in the middle. The germline V gene encodes CDR1 SGHVS and CDR2 FQNEAQ. The CDR3 DNA is TGTGCCAGCAGCAGGACAGTGAACTATGGCTACACCTTC. Translation: CASSRTVNYGYTF. Variable domain in full (rest from reference TRBV7-8 and TRBJ1-2): GAGVSQSPRYKVAKRGQDVALRCDPISGHVSLFWYQQALGQGPEFLTYFQNEAQLDKSGLPSDRFFAERPEGSVSTLKIQRTQQEDSAVYLCASSRTVNYGYTFGSGTRLTVV.

J is TRBJ1-5 and V is TRBV18; no firm D call. Trimming removed 2 bases from V and 1 base from J, with 3 bases in between. This CDR3 region has 13 residues. Per the germline V gene, CDR1 is KGHSH and CDR2 is LQKENI. In DNA, the CDR3 is TGTGCCAGCTCACCAAGCAGCAATCAGCCCCAGCATTTT. Translating it yields CASSPSSNQPQHF.

The chain links TRBV6-6 to TRBJ2-1; TRBD2 agrees at 8 bases. The CDR3 has 17 amino acids. Germline V gives CDR1 MNHNY, CDR2 SVGAGI (reference sequence). The ends lost 5 bases at V and 5 bases at J; junction bases unmatched: 14. This CDR3 is CASSRSLTSAGNNEQFF. CDR3 in DNA: TGTGCCAGCAGTCGATCCCTGACTAGCGCCGGGAACAATGAGCAGTTCTTC.

This clone has just one count. DNA of the CDR3: TGTGCCAGCAGCTTGGACGCGGGAGTTCGCGGGGAGCTGTTTTTT. It specifies CASSLDAGVRGELFF. The V gene is TRBV5-4, the J gene TRBJ2-2; 7 bases fit TRBD2. The CDR3 totals 15 residues. Germline trimming cut 0 bases from V and 7 bases from J; bases unmatched to any gene: 6. Germline CDR1 and CDR2: SGHNT and YYREEE (reference sequence). The full variable domain, with the rest looked up from reference TRBV5-4 and TRBJ2-2, is ETGVTQSPTHLIKTRGQQVTLRCSSQSGHNTVSWYQQALGQGPQFIFQYYREEENGRGNFPPRFSGLQFPNYSSELNVNALELDDSALYLCASSLDAGVRGELFFGEGSRLTVL.

The gene calls are TRBV3-1 (or the pseudogene TRBV3-2) and TRBJ1-1; 7 positions agree with TRBD1. The V gene end was trimmed by 5 bases and the J gene end by 7 bases; junction bases not matched to a gene: 4. CDR3 length: 12 amino acids. CDR1 and CDR2 from the germline V gene are LGHDT and YNNKEL (reference sequence). CDR3 nucleotide sequence: TGTGCCAGCAGCTACACAGGGGTTGAAGCTTTCTTT. This sequence encodes CASSYTGVEAFF.

The chain is built from TRBV5-1 and TRBJ2-7; TRBD1 is a possible D gene (5 bases). CDR3 length equals 13 residues. V dropped 4 bases and J dropped 5 bases, with 13 bases sitting between them. CDR1 and CDR2 from the germline V gene are SGHRS and YFSETQ. The CDR3 loop reads CASSVTIGDEQYF. The DNA of the CDR3 is TGCGCCAGCAGCGTAACCATAGGGGACGAGCAGTACTTC.

The V call is TRBV3-1 (or the pseudogene TRBV3-2), the J call TRBJ1-2; tentatively, D is TRBD1 (5 bases). The CDR3 loop spans 13 amino acids. The V gene lost 3 bases and the J gene lost 8 bases, with 13 bases spanning the gap. CDR1 is LGHDT, CDR2 YNNKEL, per germline (reference sequence). CDR3 DNA: TGTGCCAGCAGCCATGACAGAATCGGGGGCTACACCTTC. This translates into CASSHDRIGGYTF.

The rearrangement joins TRBV19 to TRBJ2-1; 14 nucleotides match TRBD2. This CDR3 comprises 19 residues. Unmatched junction bases numbered 11, after V lost 6 bases and J lost 1 base. Per the germline V gene, CDR1 is LNHDA and CDR2 is SQIVND (reference sequence). The DNA for the CDR3 is TGTGCCAGTAGCCTCCTGACTAGCGGGAGGGCCAAGTCCTACAATGAGCAGTTCTTC. This codes for CASSLLTSGRAKSYNEQFF.

In this sample, this clone turned up a few times. The CDR3 region is CASSPAQGGTGELFF. CDR3 in DNA: TGTGCCAGCTCACCAGCACAGGGGGGCACCGGGGAGCTGTTTTTT. The V gene is TRBV18, the J gene TRBJ2-2; 8 bases are shared with TRBD1. Germline trimming cut 2 bases from V and 4 bases from J; bases unmatched to any gene: 3. Germline V gene data show CDR1 as KGHSH and CDR2 as LQKENI. The CDR3 loop spans 15 amino acids.

The chain joins TRBV2 to TRBJ2-5; 9 bases line up with TRBD1. Germline V lookup: CDR1 SNHLY, CDR2 FYNNEI. This CDR3 has 13 residues. The trim removed 7 bases at V and 8 bases at J, leaving 8 bases unmatched. CDR3 sequence: CASNGQGKRTQYF. DNA of the CDR3: TGTGCCAGCAACGGACAGGGGAAGAGAACCCAGTACTTC.

CDR3 sequence: CASSLSSGRDEQYF. The CDR3 DNA sequence: TGTGCCAGCTCACTGTCTAGCGGGAGGGACGAGCAGTACTTC. The J gene is TRBJ2-7, the V gene TRBV18; 12 bases agree with TRBD2. V was clipped by 4 bases and J by 5 bases; unmatched bases: 3. The CDR3 consists of 14 residues. The germline CDR1 and CDR2 sequences are KGHSH and LQKENI.

The chain links TRBV18 to TRBJ1-5; D is uncertain. This CDR3 has 14 amino acids. The V gene's germline CDR1 is KGHSH and CDR2 LQKENI. V was clipped by 3 bases and J by 2 bases, with 8 bases between them. The CDR3 region is CASSPYSGNQPQHF. CDR3 sequence (DNA): TGTGCCAGCTCACCCTACTCCGGCAATCAGCCCCAGCATTTT.

The chain employs TRBV25-1 and TRBJ2-7; tentative D call: TRBD1 (5 bases). The CDR3 sequence is 12 residues long. Germline values: CDR1 MGHDK, CDR2 SYGVNS. Trimming removed 2 bases from V and 6 bases from J, with 8 bases in between. This chain's CDR3 is CASSEAGFEQYF. The CDR3 region has the DNA TGTGCCAGCAGTGAAGCAGGGTTCGAGCAGTACTTC.

The rearrangement joins TRBV19 to TRBJ1-2; 9 bases are shared with TRBD1. This CDR3 region has 14 residues. Losses at the gene ends were 7 bases for V and 5 bases for J; bases not matched to a gene: 8. CDR1 and CDR2 from the germline V gene are LNHDA and SQIVND (reference sequence). CDR3 residues: CASTPQGAHYGYTF. In DNA, the CDR3 is TGTGCCAGTACTCCACAGGGGGCGCATTATGGCTACACCTTC.

V usage is TRBV25-1 and J usage is TRBJ2-6; D uncertain. Germline V gene data show CDR1 as MGHDK and CDR2 as SYGVNS. The CDR3 sequence is 14 residues long. The V gene lost 5 bases and the J gene lost 0 bases, with 5 bases spanning the gap. CDR3 coding DNA: TGTGCCAGCAGTTCCTACTCTGGGGCCAACGTCCTGACTTTC. It codes for CASSSYSGANVLTF.

The CDR3: CASSPPNQISGNTIYF. In DNA, the CDR3 is TGTGCCAGCTCACCACCCAACCAGATCTCTGGAAACACCATATATTTT. The rearrangement uses TRBV18 and TRBJ1-3; D gene unclear. The CDR3 sequence is 16 residues long. The germline V and J ends were trimmed by 0 bases and 0 bases, with 9 bases remaining between them. Germline loops: CDR1 KGHSH, CDR2 LQKENI.

The chain links TRBV27 to TRBJ1-2, with a weak D call TRBD1 (6 bases). CDR1 and CDR2 (germline): MNHEY, SMNVEV (reference sequence). Trimming cost V 5 bases and J 2 bases, with 15 bases left between them. This CDR3 is built from 15 residues. CDR3 amino acids: CASSRRTVPNYGYTF. The CDR3 DNA sequence: TGTGCCAGCAGTCGACGGACAGTGCCAAACTATGGCTACACCTTC.

The rearrangement uses TRBV28 and TRBJ2-7; TRBD2 matches at 11 bases. This CDR3 is built from 17 residues. The germline V gene encodes CDR1 MDHEN and CDR2 SYDVKM. After removal of 6 bases from V and 3 bases from J, the junction contained 13 bases not matched to a gene. CDR3 in DNA: TGTGCCAGCAGCCGATTGGGTAGACTAGCGGGAAACTACGAGCAGTACTTC. Amino acid sequence: CASSRLGRLAGNYEQYF.

This clone was observed a single time. The V and J genes are TRBV27 and TRBJ1-4; no definite D call. The length of the CDR3 is 15 residues. CDR1 and CDR2 from the germline V gene are MNHEY and SMNVEV (reference sequence). The V and J ends lost 1 base and 3 bases respectively, with 9 bases between them. The CDR3, as DNA: TGTGCCAGCAGTTTATTAAGCGGCTCTAATGAAAAACTGTTTTTT. Protein product: CASSLLSGSNEKLFF.

The gene calls are TRBV4-1 and TRBJ1-4, with D possibly being TRBD1 (6 bases). V was shortened by 4 bases and J by 8 bases, with 14 bases between the two germline ends. Germline values: CDR1 MGHRA, CDR2 YSYEKL. The CDR3 totals 14 residues. CDR3 region: CASSPRQEREKLFF. The CDR3 DNA reads as TGCGCCAGCAGCCCTCGACAGGAAAGGGAAAAACTGTTTTTT.

The chain has TRBV2 and TRBJ2-7; TRBD2 aligns across 8 bases. V lost 7 bases and J lost 1; bases outside the gene matches: 6. CDR3 size: 14 residues. Germline values: CDR1 SNHLY, CDR2 FYNNEI. The CDR3 nucleotides read TGTGCCAGCAAAGGACTAGCCGAATCCTACGAGCAGTACTTC. As protein: CASKGLAESYEQYF. Full variable domain (rest looked up from reference TRBV2 and TRBJ2-7): EPEVTQTPSHQVTQMGQEVILRCVPISNHLYFYWYRQILGQKVEFLVSFYNNEISEKSEIFDDQFSVERPDGSNFTLKIRSTKLEDSAMYFCASKGLAESYEQYFGPGTRLTVT.

V and J are TRBV3-1 (or the pseudogene TRBV3-2) and TRBJ2-1; TRBD2 might be the D (5 bases). CDR1 and CDR2 (germline): LGHDT, YNNKEL (reference sequence). The CDR3 is 15 amino acids. Trimming took off 5 bases at V and 8 bases at J, with 19 bases between the two ends. The CDR3 nucleotides read TGTGCCAGCAGCAACCGGGCCCACGGGATGGATGAGCAGTTCTTC. It yields the protein CASSNRAHGMDEQFF.

The chain is built from TRBV7-8 and TRBJ2-7; D unresolved. Germline V lookup: CDR1 SGHVS, CDR2 FQNEAQ. V was clipped by 1 base and J by 2 bases, with 3 bases between them. The CDR3 is made up of 12 amino acids. For the CDR3, the DNA is TGTGCCAGCAGCTTAGTCACCTACGAGCAGTACTTC. Its translation: CASSLVTYEQYF.

CDR3 sequence: CASSVEDSYEQYF. CDR3 nucleotide sequence: TGTGCCAGCAGCGTGGAGGACTCCTACGAGCAGTACTTC. The chain is built from TRBV9 and TRBJ2-7; possibly TRBD2 for D (5 bases). CDR1 is SGDLS, CDR2 YYNGEE, per germline. The CDR3 length is 13 residues. V was pared by 2 bases and J by 0 bases, with 6 bases between. The full variable domain, its missing parts supplied by reference TRBV9 and TRBJ2-7, is DSGVTQTPKHLITATGQRVTLRCSPRSGDLSVYWYQQSLDQGLQFLIQYYNGEERAKGNILERFSAQQFPDLHSELNLSSLELGDSALYFCASSVEDSYEQYFGPGTRLTVT.

The V call is TRBV6-5, the J call TRBJ1-5; TRBD1 might be the D (5 bases). Trimming stripped 7 bases from V and 6 bases from J, with 13 bases between. The germline V gene has CDR1 MNHEY and CDR2 SVGAGI. The CDR3 is 13 residues long. CDR3 in DNA: TGTGCCAGCATGCCTGGGGGGTTTCAGCCCCAGCATTTT. Translating gives CASMPGGFQPQHF.

CDR3 in amino acids: CASSGVRGLEAFF. CDR3 in DNA: TGTGCCAGCAGCGGGGTGCGGGGGCTTGAAGCTTTCTTT. V is TRBV5-5 and J is TRBJ1-1, with D possibly TRBD1 on 6 matching bases. Germline CDR1 is SGHKS and CDR2 is YYEKEE (reference sequence). Trimming shortened V by 4 bases and J by 7 bases, and 14 bases separated the two germline ends. This CDR3 comprises 13 residues.

The chain joins TRBV5-8 to TRBJ2-7, with D maybe TRBD1 (5 bases). Trimming removed 4 bases from V and 4 bases from J, with 12 bases in between. The CDR3 runs to 13 residues. Germline CDR1 and CDR2: SGHTS and YDEGEE. CDR3 nucleotide sequence: TGTGCCAGCAGCGGGTTAGCAGGGTACGAGCAGTACTTC. The encoded protein is CASSGLAGYEQYF.

This clone was seen once. The V call is TRBV6-6, the J call TRBJ1-2; 7 bases align to TRBD1. Germline values: CDR1 MNHNY, CDR2 SVGAGI (reference sequence). V was pared by 5 bases and J by 3 bases, with 9 bases of the junction left unmatched. This CDR3 comprises 15 residues. The CDR3 sequence: CASSRYRQGDYGYTF. The CDR3 region has the DNA TGTGCCAGCAGTCGGTACCGACAGGGAGACTATGGCTACACCTTC.

The chain has TRBV11-3 and TRBJ2-7; weak D call: TRBD1 (5 bases). Germline V gene lookup returns CDR1 SGHNT and CDR2 YENEEA. Trimming cost V 5 bases and J 6 bases, with 17 bases left between them. This CDR3 is 14 amino acids long. The CDR3 DNA is TGTGCCAGCAGCCCCACCGCTGGGGCTTTCGAGCAGTACTTC. It encodes CASSPTAGAFEQYF. Full variable domain (remainder filled in from reference TRBV11-3 and TRBJ2-7): EAGVVQSPRYKIIEKKQPVAFWCNPISGHNTLYWYLQNLGQGPELLIRYENEEAVDDSQLPKDRFSAERLKGVDSTLKIQPAELGDSAVYLCASSPTAGAFEQYFGPGTRLTVT.

The chain employs TRBV4-2 and TRBJ1-1; D remains ambiguous. CDR3 length equals 17 residues. Germline CDR1 and CDR2: LGHNA and YNFKEQ. Trimming took 2 bases from V and 0 from J, leaving 16 bases between them. The CDR3 sequence: CASSQRSHFAVNTEAFF. CDR3 DNA sequence: TGTGCCAGCAGCCAAAGATCCCACTTTGCCGTGAACACTGAAGCTTTCTTT.